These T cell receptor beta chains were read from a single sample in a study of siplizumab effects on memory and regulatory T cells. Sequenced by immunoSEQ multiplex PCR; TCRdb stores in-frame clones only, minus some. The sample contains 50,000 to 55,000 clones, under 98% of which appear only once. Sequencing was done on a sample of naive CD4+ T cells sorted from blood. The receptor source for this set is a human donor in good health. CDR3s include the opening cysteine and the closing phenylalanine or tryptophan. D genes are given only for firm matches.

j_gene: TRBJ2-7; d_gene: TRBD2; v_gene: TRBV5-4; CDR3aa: CASSQGLAGGTYEQYF
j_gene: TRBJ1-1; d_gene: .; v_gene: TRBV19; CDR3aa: CASRRTAGMNTEAFF
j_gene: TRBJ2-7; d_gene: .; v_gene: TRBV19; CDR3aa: CASSITPSGTGSYEQYF
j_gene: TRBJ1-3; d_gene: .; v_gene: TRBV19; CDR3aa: CASSMSSYSGNTIYF
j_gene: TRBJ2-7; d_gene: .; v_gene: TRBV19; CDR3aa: CASSVHTTYEQYF
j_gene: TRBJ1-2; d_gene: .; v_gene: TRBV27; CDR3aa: CASSSGLGYGYTF
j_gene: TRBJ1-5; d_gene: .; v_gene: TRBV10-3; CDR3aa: CAISVESLQPQHF
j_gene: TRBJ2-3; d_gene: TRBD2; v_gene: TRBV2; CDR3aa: CASASGRAVDTQYF
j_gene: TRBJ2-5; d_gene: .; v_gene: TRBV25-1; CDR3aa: CASSTQAGRGETQYF
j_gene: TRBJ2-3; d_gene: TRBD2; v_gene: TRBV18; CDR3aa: CASSPTGAGGTRTDTQYF
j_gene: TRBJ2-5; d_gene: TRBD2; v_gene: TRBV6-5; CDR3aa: CASSYSRTSGQETQYF
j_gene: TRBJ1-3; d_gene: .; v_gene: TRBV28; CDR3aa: CASSSTGSGNTIYF
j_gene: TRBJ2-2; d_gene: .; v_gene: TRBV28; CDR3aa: CASSSRANGELFF